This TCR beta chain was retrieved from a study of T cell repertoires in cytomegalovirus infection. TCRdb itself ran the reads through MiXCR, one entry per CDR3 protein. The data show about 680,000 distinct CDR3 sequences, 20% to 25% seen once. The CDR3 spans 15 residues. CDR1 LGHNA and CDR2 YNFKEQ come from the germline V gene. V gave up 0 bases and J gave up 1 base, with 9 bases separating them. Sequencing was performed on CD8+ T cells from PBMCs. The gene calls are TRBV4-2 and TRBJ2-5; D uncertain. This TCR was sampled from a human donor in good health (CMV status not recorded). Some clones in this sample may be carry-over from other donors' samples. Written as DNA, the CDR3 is TGTGCCAGCAGCCAAGATCTGCCAGGCCAAGAGACCCAGTACTTC. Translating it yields CASSQDLPGQETQYF.